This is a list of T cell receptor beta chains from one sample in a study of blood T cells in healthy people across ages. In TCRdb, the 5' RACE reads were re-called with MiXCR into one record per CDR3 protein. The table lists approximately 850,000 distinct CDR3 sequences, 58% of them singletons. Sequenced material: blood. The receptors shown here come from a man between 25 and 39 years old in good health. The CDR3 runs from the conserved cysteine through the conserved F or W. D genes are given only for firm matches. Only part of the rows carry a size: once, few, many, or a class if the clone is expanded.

TGCAGTGTAAACACGGGAGGCTATGGCTACACCTTC | CSVNTGGYGYTF | few | TRBJ1-2 | TRBV20-1 | .
TGCGCCAGCAGCTTGGCCGTGGGCAGCCAAGAGACCCAGTACTTC | CASSLAVGSQETQYF | . | TRBJ2-5 | TRBV5-1 | .
TGCAGCGTTGGGGACAGAGGTGAAAAACTGTTTTTT | CSVGDRGEKLFF | few | TRBJ1-4 | TRBV29-1 | TRBD1
TGCGCCAGCAGCGAGAGAGCTACCTTGGACCAGTACTTC | CASSERATLDQYF | . | TRBJ2-7 | TRBV5-1 | .
TGCGCCAGCGGATCCGGGACAGGCCCACAAGAGACCCAGTACTTC | CASGSGTGPQETQYF | many | TRBJ2-5 | TRBV10-2 | TRBD1
TGCAGCGTTGTCGCAGGATCGGACACTGAAGCTTTCTTT | CSVVAGSDTEAFF | . | TRBJ1-1 | TRBV29-1 | .
TGTGCCAGCAGTAGTAATCAGCCCCAGCATTTT | CASSSNQPQHF | few | TRBJ1-5 | TRBV6-6 | .
TGTGCCAGCAGCCAAGAGTCAGGGGGCAGTGGCTACACCTTC | CASSQESGGSGYTF | . | TRBJ1-2 | TRBV3-1 | TRBD1
TGCAGCGTTGTTGGTGGGACAGGGGGGGATACGCAGTATTTT | CSVVGGTGGDTQYF | . | TRBJ2-3 | TRBV29-1 | TRBD1
TGCAGTGCTAGAGATAATTTTGGGGTCAACGTCCTGACTTTC | CSARDNFGVNVLTF | . | TRBJ2-6 | TRBV20-1 | .
TGTGCCAGCAGTCGCCCCGGACAGCCAGATACGCAGTATTTT | CASSRPGQPDTQYF | . | TRBJ2-3 | TRBV7-2 | .
TGTGCCAGCAGTTTTACCGACAGGAGATATGAGCAGTTCTTC | CASSFTDRRYEQFF | . | TRBJ2-1 | TRBV12-3/TRBV12-4 | .
TGTGCCAGCAGCCCTACTAGATCCCCTCTTGATGAGCAGTACTTC | CASSPTRSPLDEQYF | . | TRBJ2-5 | TRBV7-2 | .
TGTGCCAGCAGCTTATCCGAGGGCTACGAGCAGTACTTC | CASSLSEGYEQYF | many | TRBJ2-7 | TRBV27 | .
TGCAGTGCTTCCTCCGCGGGTAATAGCAATCAGCCCCAGCATTTT | CSASSAGNSNQPQHF | . | TRBJ1-5 | TRBV20-1 | .
TGTGCCGGCAGCTCCAGTAAGGGACTAGCAAGCGAGCAGTACTTC | CAGSSSKGLASEQYF | few | TRBJ2-7 | TRBV7-2 | TRBD2
TGTGCCAGCAGCACCGGTCTCTCCAATCAGCCCCAGCATTTT | CASSTGLSNQPQHF | . | TRBJ1-5 | TRBV5-5 | .
TGTGCCAGCAGCCTCCCGACTAGCACTGAGCAGTACTTC | CASSLPTSTEQYF | . | TRBJ2-7 | TRBV7-2 | TRBD2
TGCAGTGCTAGACTAGTCGGCTCCTACAATGAGCAGTTCTTC | CSARLVGSYNEQFF | few | TRBJ2-1 | TRBV20-1 | .
TGTGCCAGCAGCCAAGAAGTAGGTATTTTAATCAATGAGCAGTTCTTC | CASSQEVGILINEQFF | . | TRBJ2-1 | TRBV3-1 | .
TGCAGTGCGGATAGCGGGGGCCCGAATAACAATGAGCAGTTCTTC | CSADSGGPNNNEQFF | . | TRBJ2-1 | TRBV20-1 | TRBD2
TGTGCCAGCAGCCAAGATCGGACAGGGGGCTCTGGGGCCAACGTCCTGACTTTC | CASSQDRTGGSGANVLTF | . | TRBJ2-6 | TRBV4-2 | TRBD1
TGTGCCAGCAGTAAAATGGGGTCCTATGGCTACACCTTC | CASSKMGSYGYTF | few | TRBJ1-2 | TRBV28 | .
TGTGCCAGCAGCTTAGAAGTTGGGCGGCCTAGGTTCTCAGATACGCAGTATTTT | CASSLEVGRPRFSDTQYF | . | TRBJ2-3 | TRBV7-9 | .
TGTGCCAGCAGCCGACAGGGGAGGGAACAAGAGACCCAGTACTTC | CASSRQGREQETQYF | few | TRBJ2-5 | TRBV11-2 | .
TGCGTCAGCAGCCTGCGGACCGCCACTCCATACGAGCAGTACTTC | CVSSLRTATPYEQYF | . | TRBJ2-7 | TRBV4-1 | .
TGCAGTGCTAGGGGCGACTCTGGAAACACCATATATTTT | CSARGDSGNTIYF | once | TRBJ1-3 | TRBV20-1 | .
TGTGCCAGCAGCTTATCCCGGCTAGCGGGAATTGGGGCCGGGGAGCTGTTTTTT | CASSLSRLAGIGAGELFF | . | TRBJ2-2 | TRBV7-8 | TRBD2
TGCGCCAGCAGCCGTAAAGCCGGGGCCGGTAGGACCGGGGAGCTGTTTTTT | CASSRKAGAGRTGELFF | . | TRBJ2-2 | TRBV4-1 | .
TGTGCCACCAGCTCGGGACAGGGATTTCTCAATGAGCAGTTCTTC | CATSSGQGFLNEQFF | . | TRBJ2-1 | TRBV15 | TRBD1
TGTGCCAGCACCCTATTCCCGGGGGCCGTCTACGAGCAGTACTTC | CASTLFPGAVYEQYF | once | TRBJ2-7 | TRBV7-2 | .
TGTGCCAGCAAGGGAGGAGATCAGCCCCAGCATTTT | CASKGGDQPQHF | . | TRBJ1-5 | TRBV6-2/TRBV6-3 | .
TGTGCCAGCAGCGTAGCAGAGAGACCCTATGGCTACACCTTC | CASSVAERPYGYTF | . | TRBJ1-2 | TRBV9 | .
TGTGCCTGGCTACGAGGACGTTTAAGCGGGTCACCCCTCCACTTT | CAWLRGRLSGSPLHF | . | TRBJ1-6 | TRBV30 | .
TGTGCCAGCAGCGAACAAATAACCTGGGGGGAGAGATACAATGAGCAGTTCTTC | CASSEQITWGERYNEQFF | once | TRBJ2-1 | TRBV11-1 | .
TGCGCCAGCAGCTTAGGGACAGACTTCTCTGGGGCCAACGTCCTGACTTTC | CASSLGTDFSGANVLTF | . | TRBJ2-6 | TRBV5-1 | TRBD1
TGTGCCAGCAGCCAGGGAGAGGGCTCCTACAATGAGCAGTTCTTC | CASSQGEGSYNEQFF | few | TRBJ2-1 | TRBV3-1 | .
TGTGCCAGCAGTTACCAGTCGGGAGGGCCCTACGAGCAGTACTTC | CASSYQSGGPYEQYF | . | TRBJ2-7 | TRBV6-5 | TRBD2
TGTGCCAGCAGTGATATCTACGAGCGGTACTTC | CASSDIYERYF | once | TRBJ2-7 | TRBV6-2/TRBV6-3 | .
TGCGCCAGCAGCCAAGTAACGGGCGAGCAGTACTTC | CASSQVTGEQYF | . | TRBJ2-7 | TRBV4-1 | .
TGTGCCAGCAGTTTATCCGCTAGCGGGAGGGCCATTGAGACCCAGTACTTC | CASSLSASGRAIETQYF | . | TRBJ2-5 | TRBV12-3/TRBV12-4 | TRBD2
TGTGCCAGCAGTCTTGACAGGGTGGACTACGAGCAGTACTTC | CASSLDRVDYEQYF | few | TRBJ2-7 | TRBV2 | TRBD1
TGTGCCAGCAGTGACTACCGGCAGCGGGGAGCGGGGAACACAGATACGCAGTATTTT | CASSDYRQRGAGNTDTQYF | . | TRBJ2-3 | TRBV6-1 | TRBD2
TGTGCCAGCAGCTTTGTCGCAGGGAGGAACACCGGGGAGCTGTTTTTT | CASSFVAGRNTGELFF | . | TRBJ2-2 | TRBV7-2 | .
TGTGCCAGCTCTGCAGATGACTATGGCTACACCTTC | CASSADDYGYTF | . | TRBJ1-2 | TRBV2 | .
TGTGCCAGCTCACCACGGCAGCGGGGGGATCCTGAGCAGTTCTTC | CASSPRQRGDPEQFF | . | TRBJ2-1 | TRBV18 | TRBD2
TGTGCCAGCAGTTACTCGAAGGGTACCTTACGCAAGTATTTT | CASSYSKGTLRKYF | . | TRBJ2-3 | TRBV6-5 | .
TGTGGCGCGGCCCCGGACAGGGCAGCCTACGAGCAGTACTTC | CGAAPDRAAYEQYF | few | TRBJ2-7 | TRBV6-1 | TRBD1
TGCAGCGTTGAGTGGCGGCCCAATGAGCAGTTCTTC | CSVEWRPNEQFF | . | TRBJ2-1 | TRBV29-1 | .
TGTGCCAGCAGTCCCGGGACTAGATTCCAAGAGACCCAGTACTTC | CASSPGTRFQETQYF | . | TRBJ2-5 | TRBV12-3/TRBV12-4 | TRBD2
TGTGCCAGCAGTTACTCGATACTAGGATCCGGAGGGACCCAGTACTTC | CASSYSILGSGGTQYF | few | TRBJ2-5 | TRBV6-5 | .